The next 4 T cell receptor beta chains were all read from a single sample in a study of blood T cells in healthy people across ages. The use of a sample-barcoded 5' primer and a J-beta primer mix characterized a second PCR of 7 to 11 cycles. TCRdb itself ran the 5' RACE reads through MiXCR, one entry per CDR3 protein. Among about 290,000 distinct CDR3 sequences, roughly 26% were seen once, and the ten largest hold around 30%. Sequencing used blood. The receptors here all came from a woman in her seventies in good health.

The V call is TRBV5-1, the J call TRBJ2-5; no reliable D call. Germline CDR1 reads SGHRS; CDR2 reads YFSETQ. Trimming took 4 bases from V and 1 from J, leaving 14 bases between them. This CDR3 region has 15 residues. The CDR3 here is CASSVSELRQETQYF. The CDR3 DNA reads as TGCGCCAGCAGCGTCTCGGAGCTTCGCCAAGAGACCCAGTACTTC.

The chain has TRBV9 and TRBJ2-1; 9 bases are shared with TRBD1. The germline gives CDR1 SGDLS, CDR2 YYNGEE. The CDR3 is 15 amino acids. V lost 3 bases and J lost 2; bases outside the gene matches: 3. The CDR3, as DNA: TGTGCCAGCAGCGCCGGGACAGGGACCTACAATGAGCAGTTCTTC. Translation: CASSAGTGTYNEQFF.

This chain connects TRBV29-1 to TRBJ1-1, with D perhaps matching TRBD1 (5 bases). CDR1 is SQVTM and CDR2 is ANQGSEA in the germline V gene. Trimming left V 6 bases short and J 1 base short, with 15 bases between. The CDR3 loop spans 14 amino acids. CDR3 sequence reads: CSVMYDRKNTEAFF. CDR3 bases: TGCAGCGTCATGTATGACAGAAAGAACACTGAAGCTTTCTTT.

This clonotype was observed at least ten times. The chain employs TRBV7-2 and TRBJ1-1; D is unresolved. The germline CDR1 and CDR2 sequences are SGHTA and FQGNSA. The CDR3 sequence is 13 residues long. The V and J ends lost 0 bases and 7 bases respectively, with 9 bases between them. The CDR3 sequence: CASSLAGGSEAFF. The DNA of the CDR3 is TGTGCCAGCAGCTTAGCGGGCGGGAGTGAAGCTTTCTTT.